A single sample gave rise to the 32 T cell receptor beta chains below, sequenced in a study of T cell responses to AZD1222 COVID-19 vaccine. Produced via immunoSEQ multiplex PCR; TCRdb's table is partial and in-frame only. The data hold approximately 150,000 clones, with around 93% observed a single time. The input for sequencing was peripheral blood, taken on day 0 of AZD1222 vaccination. The source is an adult in good health.

The genes are TRBV5-1 and TRBJ2-5; 10 bases map to TRBD2. V trimming: 4 bases; J trimming: 1 base; junction bases outside the gene matches: 7. CDR1 is SGHRS, CDR2 YFSETQ, per germline. This CDR3 spans 16 amino acids. CDR3 in amino acids: CASSPASGGPQETQYF. The CDR3 DNA sequence: TGCGCCAGCAGCCCGGCTAGCGGGGGCCCCCAAGAGACCCAGTACTTC.

The chain links TRBV2 to TRBJ1-5, with D tentatively TRBD1 (6 bases). Germline-derived CDR1 and CDR2 are SNHLY and FYNNEI. The CDR3 sequence is 15 residues long. Trimming left V 3 bases short and J 4 bases short, with 13 bases between. CDR3 in amino acids: CASSEMGGPNQPQHF. CDR3 coding DNA: TGTGCCAGCAGTGAGATGGGGGGGCCTAATCAGCCCCAGCATTTT.

The gene calls are TRBV27 and TRBJ1-1; 11 nucleotides agree with TRBD1. The CDR3 is made up of 17 amino acids. Germline CDR1 reads MNHEY; CDR2 reads SMNVEV (reference sequence). Trimming at V came to 2 bases and at J to 3 bases, leaving 8 bases not matched to a gene. The CDR3 sequence is CASSLNYGTGGDTEAFF. The DNA for the CDR3 is TGTGCCAGCAGTTTAAACTACGGGACAGGGGGGGACACTGAAGCTTTCTTT.

J is TRBJ2-5 and V is TRBV11-3, with a tentative D call TRBD2 (7 bases). Germline lookup yields CDR1 SGHNT and CDR2 YENEEA. Trimming pared 8 bases from V and 5 bases from J, leaving 33 bases between. CDR3 size: 19 residues. Written as DNA, the CDR3 is TGTGCCAGCGAGAGGAGTTTGGTGGCGGGGGCCCCCTCATATGAGACCCAGTACTTC. Translated: CASERSLVAGAPSYETQYF.

The chain carries TRBV20-1 and TRBJ1-4, with D unclear. The ends were cut back, 1 base at V and 4 bases at J, with 1 base in the middle. The CDR3 loop spans 11 amino acids. Germline lookup yields CDR1 DFQATT and CDR2 SNEGSKA (reference sequence). CDR3 bases: TGCAGTGCTAGAGTTAATGAAAAACTGTTTTTT. It translates to CSARVNEKLFF.

This chain links TRBV14 with TRBJ2-7; TRBD1 might be the D (5 bases). This CDR3 is 13 amino acids long. Trimming pared 3 bases from V and 5 bases from J, leaving 11 bases between. CDR1 is SGHDN and CDR2 is FVKESK in the germline V gene. The CDR3 spells CASSQSPRDEQYF. The CDR3 bases are TGTGCCAGCAGCCAGAGCCCCAGGGACGAGCAGTACTTC.

The CDR3 DNA sequence: TGTGCCAGCAGCGATGGCACCGACTCTGGAAACACCATATATTTT. It is translated as CASSDGTDSGNTIYF. V gene TRBV9 combines with J gene TRBJ1-3; no clear D gene. The V end lost 3 bases, the J end lost 0 bases, and 10 bases lay between the germline ends. The germline gives CDR1 SGDLS, CDR2 YYNGEE. There are 15 residues in the CDR3.

The chain is built from TRBV9 and TRBJ1-3; D remains ambiguous. Germline V gene data show CDR1 as SGDLS and CDR2 as YYNGEE. Trimming pared 0 bases from V and 0 bases from J, leaving 10 bases between. The CDR3 runs 16 residues. The CDR3 DNA follows: TGTGCCAGCAGCGTAGCGGCGGACTCCTCTGGAAACACCATATATTTT. Amino acids: CASSVAADSSGNTIYF. Drawing the rest from reference TRBV9 and TRBJ1-3, the complete variable domain is DSGVTQTPKHLITATGQRVTLRCSPRSGDLSVYWYQQSLDQGLQFLIQYYNGEERAKGNILERFSAQQFPDLHSELNLSSLELGDSALYFCASSVAADSSGNTIYFGEGSWLTVV.

This chain joins TRBV10-1 and TRBJ1-1; D gene unclear. V lost 0 bases to trimming and J lost 1 base, with 9 bases between them. The CDR3 contains 15 residues. CDR1 WNHNN and CDR2 SYGVQD come from the germline V gene (reference sequence). Here the CDR3 reads CASSESRLWNTEAFF. The CDR3 DNA follows: TGCGCCAGCAGTGAGTCGCGTTTGTGGAACACTGAAGCTTTCTTT.

The rearrangement links TRBV10-3 to TRBJ2-5; D is ambiguous. The germline V and J ends were trimmed by 10 bases and 5 bases, with 17 bases remaining between them. Germline V gives CDR1 ENHRY, CDR2 SYGVKD. This CDR3 comprises 13 residues. The DNA of the CDR3 is TGTGCCAGCAAGCCTCTGACGGCGGAGACCCAGTACTTC. Residues: CASKPLTAETQYF.

The chain has TRBV3-1 (or the pseudogene TRBV3-2) and TRBJ1-3; weak D call: TRBD1 (5 bases). Germline loops: CDR1 LGHDT, CDR2 YNNKEL (reference sequence). Trimming pared 0 bases from V and 4 bases from J, leaving 10 bases between. The CDR3 is made up of 15 amino acids. The chain's CDR3 is CASSQDPGRGNTIYF. The CDR3 nucleotides read TGTGCCAGCAGCCAAGATCCGGGGCGAGGAAACACCATATATTTT.

The CDR3 DNA reads TGTGCCAGCGCCTATGGCGGGAGGGCCCCCGGGGAGCTGTTTTTT. Its protein is CASAYGGRAPGELFF. The chain couples TRBV2 to TRBJ2-2, with TRBD2 matching over 9 bases. Per germline, CDR1 SNHLY and CDR2 FYNNEI. V lost 8 bases and J lost 6; bases outside the gene matches: 10. The CDR3 extends over 15 amino acids.

The V gene is TRBV11-2, the J gene TRBJ2-1; no firm D call. The CDR3 is made up of 14 amino acids. The V gene lost 4 bases and the J gene lost 4 bases, with 11 bases spanning the gap. The germline V gene has CDR1 SGHAT and CDR2 FQNNGV. The CDR3 is CASSSDGRYNEQFF. CDR3 coding DNA: TGTGCCAGCAGCTCGGACGGTCGGTACAATGAGCAGTTCTTC.

The chain uses TRBV28 and TRBJ1-1; the D gene is possibly TRBD1 (6 bases). Germline lookup yields CDR1 MDHEN and CDR2 SYDVKM. The V end lost 4 bases, the J end lost 1 base, and 10 bases lay between the germline ends. The CDR3 extends over 14 amino acids. The CDR3 loop is CASSSGTTNTEAFF. The CDR3 coding sequence is TGTGCCAGCAGTTCCGGGACAACGAACACTGAAGCTTTCTTT. The whole variable domain, filled in from reference TRBV28 and TRBJ1-1, reads DVKVTQSSRYLVKRTGEKVFLECVQDMDHENMFWYRQDPGLGLRLIYFSYDVKMKEKGDIPEGYSVSREKKERFSLILESASTNQTSMYLCASSSGTTNTEAFFGQGTRLTVV.

The chain has TRBV5-1 and TRBJ2-7; TRBD2 matches 9 bases. The CDR3 totals 14 residues. Trimming took 2 bases from V and 6 from J; bases not matched to a gene: 6. The germline CDR1 and CDR2 sequences are SGHRS and YFSETQ. CDR3 residues: CASSLETSGFEQYF. CDR3 in DNA: TGCGCCAGCAGCTTAGAGACTAGCGGATTCGAGCAGTACTTC. Based on the CDR3 plus reference TRBV5-1 and TRBJ2-7, the full variable domain is KAGVTQTPRYLIKTRGQQVTLSCSPISGHRSVSWYQQTPGQGLQFLFEYFSETQRNKGNFPGRFSGRQFSNSRSEMNVSTLELGDSALYLCASSLETSGFEQYFGPGTRLTVT.

The chain recombines TRBV10-2 with TRBJ1-4; D not certain. CDR3 length: 12 amino acids. Between the trimmed V and J ends, which lost 0 bases and 8 bases, there was a span of 4 bases. The germline V gene encodes CDR1 WSHSY and CDR2 SAAADI. The CDR3, as DNA: TGCGCCAGCAGTGAGTCGCAGGAAAAACTGTTTTTT. Encoded protein: CASSESQEKLFF.

This clone was observed a handful of times. The sample holds other DNA sequences that translate to the same CDR3. V is TRBV9 and J is TRBJ2-2; D is possibly TRBD2 (5 bases). This CDR3 contains 14 residues. CDR1 SGDLS and CDR2 YYNGEE come from the germline V gene. Trimming stripped 2 bases from V and 4 bases from J, with 9 bases between. The CDR3 loop is CASSVGGGTGELFF. The CDR3 DNA follows: TGTGCCAGCAGCGTTGGTGGAGGCACCGGGGAGCTGTTTTTT.

The rearrangement uses TRBV4-1 and TRBJ2-6; D unclear. This CDR3 has 12 residues. CDR1 MGHRA and CDR2 YSYEKL come from the germline V gene. Trimming left V 4 bases short and J 10 bases short, with 8 bases between. CDR3 residues: CASSPLGNVLTF. CDR3 DNA: TGCGCCAGCAGCCCCCTCGGAAACGTCCTGACTTTC.

The V gene is TRBV10-3, the J gene TRBJ2-5; 11 bases are shared with TRBD1. Germline V CDR1 and CDR2: ENHRY, SYGVKD. The length of the CDR3 is 14 residues. Trimming took 10 bases from V and 4 from J; bases not matched to a gene: 8. The CDR3 spells CANLPGQGGETQYF. Here the CDR3 DNA reads TGTGCCAACCTGCCGGGACAGGGGGGAGAGACCCAGTACTTC.

The genes are TRBV2 and TRBJ1-5; tentative D call: TRBD1 (5 bases). The CDR3 extends over 15 amino acids. CDR1 SNHLY and CDR2 FYNNEI come from the germline V gene. The ends were cut back, 6 bases at V and 0 bases at J, with 12 bases in the middle. The CDR3 reads CASSRTRSSNQPQHF. CDR3 in DNA: TGTGCCAGCAGCCGGACACGGTCTAGCAATCAGCCCCAGCATTTT.

This sequence joins TRBV7-2 and TRBJ1-1; tentatively, D is TRBD1 (5 bases). The V end lost 5 bases, the J end lost 6 bases, and 13 bases lay between the germline ends. There are 13 residues in the CDR3. CDR1 and CDR2 (germline): SGHTA, FQGNSA. The CDR3 DNA reads TGTGCCAGCAGCCCCGATTGGGGGGCTGAAGCTTTCTTT. Amino acid sequence: CASSPDWGAEAFF. Full variable domain (missing parts from reference TRBV7-2 and TRBJ1-1): GAGVSQSPSNKVTEKGKDVELRCDPISGHTALYWYRQSLGQGLEFLIYFQGNSAPDKSGLPSDRFSAERTGGSVSTLTIQRTQQEDSAVYLCASSPDWGAEAFFGQGTRLTVV.

The V gene is TRBV5-4, the J gene TRBJ2-2; TRBD2 agrees at 10 bases. V gave up 0 bases and J gave up 0 bases; unmatched junction bases: 2. This CDR3 has 17 amino acids. CDR1 is SGHNT, CDR2 YYREEE, per germline (reference sequence). The CDR3 region has the DNA TGTGCCAGCAGCTTGGCTAGCGGGGGTGCGAACACCGGGGAGCTGTTTTTT. It specifies CASSLASGGANTGELFF.

The chain links TRBV7-8 to TRBJ1-5, with TRBD1 matching 7 bases. The junction had 10 bases not matched to a gene; V was cut back by 6 bases and J by 5 bases. Germline lookup yields CDR1 SGHVS and CDR2 FQNEAQ. The CDR3 has 15 residues. CDR3 sequence (DNA): TGTGCCAGCAGGAAAGGGAGGACAGGAGATCAGCCCCAGCATTTT. Translation gives CASRKGRTGDQPQHF.

The chain links TRBV5-1 to TRBJ2-2, with D unresolved. Germline loops: CDR1 SGHRS, CDR2 YFSETQ. The CDR3 sequence is 14 residues long. Trimming left V 1 base short and J 0 bases short, with 4 bases between. DNA for the CDR3: TGCGCCAGCAGCTTGAGATCGAACACCGGGGAGCTGTTTTTT. Translation: CASSLRSNTGELFF.

The J gene is TRBJ2-7, the V gene TRBV12-3 or TRBV12-4; no definite D call. This CDR3 is built from 12 residues. V was clipped by 3 bases and J by 3 bases, with 6 bases between them. CDR3 region: CASSLMGYEQYF. The CDR3 coding sequence is TGTGCCAGCAGTTTGATGGGCTACGAGCAGTACTTC.

V and J are TRBV12-3 or TRBV12-4 and TRBJ1-2; D uncertain. This CDR3 comprises 12 residues. Trimming took off 3 bases at V and 6 bases at J, with 8 bases between the two ends. CDR3 residues: CASSLRADGYTF. CDR3 in DNA: TGTGCCAGCAGTTTGCGGGCTGATGGCTACACCTTC.

About this clone: Other DNA sequences from this sample encode an identical CDR3 as well. The chain uses TRBV5-1 and TRBJ2-2; D is ambiguous. Germline CDR1 is SGHRS and CDR2 is YFSETQ. There are 14 residues in the CDR3. V lost 1 base and J 5 bases, leaving 9 bases between the germline ends. CDR3 bases: TGCGCCAGCAGCTTGCAAGGAGATACCGGGGAGCTGTTTTTT. Translation gives CASSLQGDTGELFF. Together with reference TRBV5-1 and TRBJ2-2, the CDR3 gives the full variable domain: KAGVTQTPRYLIKTRGQQVTLSCSPISGHRSVSWYQQTPGQGLQFLFEYFSETQRNKGNFPGRFSGRQFSNSRSEMNVSTLELGDSALYLCASSLQGDTGELFFGEGSRLTVL.

The J gene is TRBJ2-7, the V gene TRBV6-6; D not certain. The CDR3 contains 13 residues. Germline V gene sequence: CDR1 MNHNY, CDR2 SVGAGI (reference sequence). V was pared by 4 bases and J by 3 bases, with 10 bases between. CDR3 residues: CASSLVSNYEQYF. DNA for the CDR3: TGTGCCAGCAGTTTGGTGAGCAACTACGAGCAGTACTTC.

The rearrangement uses TRBV7-9 and TRBJ1-2, with a weak D call TRBD1 (6 bases). The CDR3 consists of 13 residues. Trimming cost V 4 bases and J 8 bases, with 14 bases left between them. CDR1 and CDR2 from the germline V gene are SEHNR and FQNEAQ (reference sequence). CDR3 loop: CASSSGQSGGYTF. CDR3 nucleotide sequence: TGTGCCAGCAGCTCGGGACAATCTGGGGGCTACACCTTC.

This clone has just a few counts. This chain's CDR3 is CASRLANPTGVNSPLHF. The CDR3 nucleotides are TGTGCAAGTCGCTTAGCCAACCCGACAGGGGTGAATTCACCCCTCCACTTT. The chain employs TRBV12-2 and TRBJ1-6; the DNA was not used to check the table's D call, TRBD1. TRBV12-2 is termed a pseudogene. The CDR3 contains 17 residues.

The rearrangement joins TRBV18 to TRBJ1-2; TRBD1 aligns across 11 bases. Trimming at V came to 3 bases and at J to 8 bases, leaving 5 bases not matched to a gene. The germline V gene encodes CDR1 KGHSH and CDR2 LQKENI. The CDR3 has 14 residues. The DNA for the CDR3 is TGTGCCAGCTCACCCGGACAGGGGGCCAGGGGCTACACCTTC. Its translation is CASSPGQGARGYTF.

V gene TRBV18 combines with J gene TRBJ2-2; 9 nucleotides line up with TRBD1. Germline V CDR1 and CDR2: KGHSH, LQKENI. Trimming at V came to 3 bases and at J to 5 bases, leaving 4 bases not matched to a gene. CDR3 length equals 15 residues. CDR3 protein: CASSPRTGETGELFF. CDR3 DNA: TGTGCCAGCTCACCGCGGACAGGGGAAACCGGGGAGCTGTTTTTT.